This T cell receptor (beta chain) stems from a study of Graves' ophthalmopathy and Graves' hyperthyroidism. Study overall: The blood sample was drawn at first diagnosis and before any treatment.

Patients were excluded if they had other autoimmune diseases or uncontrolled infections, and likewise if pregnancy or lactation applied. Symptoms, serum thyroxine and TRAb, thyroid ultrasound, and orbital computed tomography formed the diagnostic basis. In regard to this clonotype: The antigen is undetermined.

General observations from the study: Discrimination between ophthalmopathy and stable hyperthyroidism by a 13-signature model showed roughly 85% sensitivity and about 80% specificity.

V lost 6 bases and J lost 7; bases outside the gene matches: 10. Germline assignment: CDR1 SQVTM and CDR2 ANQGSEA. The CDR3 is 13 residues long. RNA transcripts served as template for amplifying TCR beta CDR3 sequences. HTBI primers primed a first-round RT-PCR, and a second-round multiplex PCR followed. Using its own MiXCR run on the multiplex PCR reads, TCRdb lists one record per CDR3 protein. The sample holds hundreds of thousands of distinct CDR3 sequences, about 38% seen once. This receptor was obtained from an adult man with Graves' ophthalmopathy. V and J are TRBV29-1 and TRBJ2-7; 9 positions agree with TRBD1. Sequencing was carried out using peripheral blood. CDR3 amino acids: CSVDTGTGREQYF. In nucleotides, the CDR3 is TGCAGCGTGGATACCGGGACAGGGAGAGAGCAGTACTTC.